This TCR beta chain emerged from a study of OX40 agonist ivuxolimab in advanced cancers. J lost 7 bases, V lost 6 bases, and 12 bases had no gene match. The CDR3 runs to 14 residues. The germline V gene has CDR1 PRHDT and CDR2 FYEKMQ (reference sequence). Repertoires were generated with immunoSEQ multiplex PCR, while TCRdb's copy carries only in-frame clones and drops some. In the table there are approximately 72,000 clones, around 83% of which are singletons. This clone appeared a single time. Here the sequenced sample was CD4+ or CD8+ T cells sorted from blood, taken in a trial of the OX40 agonist ivuxolimab. The rearrangement joins TRBV13 to TRBJ2-7; 7 bases line up with TRBD1. This TCR was recovered from an adult with an advanced solid tumor such as melanoma, head and neck, liver or kidney cancer. The CDR3 DNA reads TGTGCCAGCAGTCCCGACAGGGAACGTCGAGAGCAGTACTTC. Residues: CASSPDRERREQYF.